This T cell receptor (beta chain) appears in the sequencing data of a study of early T cells in non-severe SARS-CoV-2 infection. Study-level points and caveats: Matching results from VDJdb favored anti-spike CD8 responses, leaving private and CD4 specificities undetected.

Regarding this clonotype: Antigen unknown. One end of the junction fails to match germline, which may point to a read error.

TCRdb reanalysed the 5' RACE reads using MiXCR and keeps one entry per CDR3 protein. The sample records 55,000 to 80,000 distinct CDR3 sequences, about 9.9% being singletons. The sample consisted of whole blood. The clonotype was recovered from an adult who was a healthcare worker with PCR-confirmed SARS-CoV-2 infection or an uninfected control (not recorded which).

The CDR3: CVSSAPTSGSTDTQYF. The CDR3 region has the DNA TGTGTCAGCAGCGCCCCAACTAGCGGTAGCACAGATACGCAGTATTTT. This chain uses TRBV9 with TRBJ2-3; 8 nucleotides align to TRBD2. Looked up from germline, CDR1 is SGDLS and CDR2 is YYNGEE. This CDR3 is built from 16 residues.